These T cell receptor beta chains were read from a single sample in a study of T cell responses to AZD1222 COVID-19 vaccine. Assay used: immunoSEQ multiplex PCR; TCRdb lists only in-frame clones, some missing. This sample has 100,000 to 150,000 clones, with more than 85% found just once. This sample comprised peripheral blood, obtained 28 days after the second AZD1222 dose. These TCRs come from an adult who received the AZD1222 COVID-19 vaccine. Each CDR3 is given with its conserved first and last residue. D genes are given only for firm matches.

cdr3_aa | d_call | j_call | v_call | cdr3_length
CASSLLVGADTQYF | . | TRBJ2-3 | TRBV3-1/TRBV3-2 | 14
CSVAGAAGYGYTF | . | TRBJ1-2 | TRBV29-1 | 13
CAISPMGQGYRGTEAFF | TRBD1 | TRBJ1-1 | TRBV10-3 | 17
CASSQSTTRSYETQYF | . | TRBJ2-5 | TRBV3-1/TRBV3-2 | 16
CASSPWDRLPTNTEAFF | . | TRBJ1-1 | TRBV21-1 | 17
CATSDSRTGANTEAFF | TRBD1 | TRBJ1-1 | TRBV24-1 | 16
CASSPTAYRGPIEKLFF | . | TRBJ1-4 | TRBV7-9 | 17
CASSQTTGPTDTQYF | TRBD1 | TRBJ2-3 | TRBV4-3 | 15
CASLTSGTSTDTQYF | TRBD2 | TRBJ2-3 | TRBV6-5 | 15
CASSIIGAGEVVEAFF | . | TRBJ1-1 | TRBV19 | 16
CASSFLGQPTETQYF | TRBD1 | TRBJ2-5 | TRBV5-1 | 15
CASSGDRGGYTF | TRBD1 | TRBJ1-2 | TRBV9 | 12
CASIMASSGGTDTQYF | TRBD2 | TRBJ2-3 | TRBV5-6 | 16
CASRGTGYGYGYTF | TRBD1 | TRBJ1-2 | TRBV19 | 14
CASSLVLAGGPYNEQFF | TRBD2 | TRBJ2-1 | TRBV5-1 | 17
CATSRGATNHQPQHF | . | TRBJ1-5 | TRBV15 | 15
CATSRGTSTDTQYF | . | TRBJ2-3 | TRBV4-1 | 14
CASSYGFLNTEAFF | . | TRBJ1-1 | TRBV6-5 | 14
CATPGTSGENTGELFF | TRBD2 | TRBJ2-2 | TRBV10-3 | 16
CASSKGGTLLGYTF | . | TRBJ1-2 | TRBV7-9 | 14
CATGDSNTGELFF | . | TRBJ2-2 | TRBV19 | 13
CASRRDGSGRFSEQFF | TRBD2 | TRBJ2-1 | TRBV7-2 | 16